These T cell receptor beta chains were read from a single sample in a study of T cell responses to AZD1222 COVID-19 vaccine. This table comes from immunoSEQ multiplex PCR, and its TCRdb copy is limited to in-frame clones, with some not included. The table includes some 100,000 clones, about 89% detected once. The sample consisted of peripheral blood, taken on day 0 of AZD1222 vaccination. These receptors were obtained from an adult in good health. CDR3s leave out the opening cysteine and the closing phenylalanine or tryptophan.

J: TRBJ1-4
V: TRBV19
CDR3: ASSMEALKEKLF

J: TRBJ2-7
V: TRBV5-1
CDR3: ASSLEAWTSYEQY

J: TRBJ1-2
V: TRBV10-3
CDR3: AISESPRGDYGYT

J: TRBJ1-4
V: TRBV6-5
CDR3: ASSYSQENEKLF

J: TRBJ2-1
V: TRBV2
CDR3: ASILDRTNEQF

J: TRBJ2-1
V: TRBV30
CDR3: ASKTGTSGNYNEQF

J: TRBJ2-1
V: TRBV11-3
CDR3: ASSLSYNEQF

J: TRBJ1-2
V: TRBV10-3
CDR3: AISESVGGAGGYT

J: TRBJ1-2
V: TRBV9
CDR3: ASSVGHLSSYGYT

J: TRBJ2-7
V: TRBV5-3
CDR3: ARSGEGLKYEQY

J: TRBJ1-5
V: TRBV6-6
CDR3: ASRPGQSTNQPQH

J: TRBJ2-2
V: TRBV6-4
CDR3: ASSDSPSGGAGGELF

J: TRBJ1-2
V: TRBV12-3/TRBV12-4
CDR3: ASSFRGNGYT

J: TRBJ2-7
V: TRBV7-9
CDR3: ASRTGGKTYEQY

J: TRBJ1-2
V: TRBV9
CDR3: ASSSQSALGDYGYT

J: TRBJ1-1
V: TRBV28
CDR3: ASSFRFGAF

J: TRBJ1-1
V: TRBV5-1
CDR3: ASSMTGNTEAF

J: TRBJ1-5
V: TRBV7-2
CDR3: ASSHNSAGNQPQH

J: TRBJ2-1
V: TRBV24-1
CDR3: ATSDLGSYYNEQF

J: TRBJ1-1
V: TRBV18
CDR3: ASSLGTVAEAF

J: TRBJ1-6
V: TRBV2
CDR3: ASSAQGFSSPLH

J: TRBJ2-7
V: TRBV2
CDR3: ASSGQIYEQY

J: TRBJ2-6
V: TRBV10-3
CDR3: AISERRSGSGANVLT

J: TRBJ1-2
V: TRBV3-1/TRBV3-2
CDR3: ASSQRFQGSGYT

J: TRBJ1-1
V: TRBV15
CDR3: ATSRLTTGNTEAF